This is a list of T cell receptor beta chains from one sample in a study of blood T cells in healthy people across ages. TCRdb redid the calling of the 5' RACE reads with MiXCR, one entry per CDR3 protein. The profile shows around 1,700,000 distinct CDR3 sequences, 25% to 30% of them singletons. Sequenced: blood. The source is a woman aged 25 to 39 in good health. Both conserved end residues are part of each CDR3. The D gene is left open where the match is weak. Rows give clone size only sometimes, using once, few, many, or a class for an expanded clone.

v_call	j_call	d_call	clone_size	cdr3_nt	cdr3_aa
TRBV5-1	TRBJ2-1	TRBD2	many	TGCGCCAGCAGATTAGCGGGGGTCCACAATGAGCAGTTCTTC	CASRLAGVHNEQFF
TRBV7-2	TRBJ2-7	-	few	TGTGCCAGCAACTTAAGCATGCGGTACGAGCAGTACTTC	CASNLSMRYEQYF
TRBV27	TRBJ2-1	TRBD2	-	TGTGCCAGCAGTTTATCCCCTAGCGGGAGGGCGGATTACAATGAGCAGTTCTTC	CASSLSPSGRADYNEQFF
TRBV7-2	TRBJ2-4	TRBD2	-	TGTGCCGGCAGCTTAGGGACTACGTACGAGCGGTACTTC	CAGSLGTTYERYF
TRBV29-1	TRBJ2-7	-	many	TGCAGCGTTGTCACCTCAACTTTTATGGGCGAGCAGTACTTC	CSVVTSTFMGEQYF
TRBV11-2	TRBJ2-3	-	-	TGTGCCAGCACCCAAAGACCTGGTACGCAGTATTTT	CASTQRPGTQYF
TRBV7-3	TRBJ2-1	TRBD1	-	TGTGCCAGCAGCCACAGGGGTGCTCCTTACAATGAGCAGTTCTTC	CASSHRGAPYNEQFF
TRBV12-3/TRBV12-4	TRBJ1-2	TRBD1	few	TGTGCCAGCAGTTTAGCAGGGGGCGCCGAGGGCTACACCTTC	CASSLAGGAEGYTF
TRBV12-3/TRBV12-4	TRBJ2-2	TRBD1	few	TGTGCCAGCAGCCGACAGGGGGCCGCCGGGGAGCGGTTTTTT	CASSRQGAAGERFF
TRBV27	TRBJ2-5	-	few	TGTGCCAGCAGTTTAGGACCTAGGGCTGAGGGAGAGACCCAGTACTTC	CASSLGPRAEGETQYF
TRBV20-1	TRBJ2-1	-	-	TGCAGTGCTAGATTATCTGGGTACAATGAGCAGTTCTTC	CSARLSGYNEQFF
TRBV29-1	TRBJ2-3	TRBD2	many	TGCAGCGGCGGGAGAGGGGCAGATACGCAGTATTTT	CSGGRGADTQYF
TRBV29-1	TRBJ2-1	TRBD2	many	TGCAGCGTTGCCCTAGCGGGGTACAATGAGCAGTTCTTC	CSVALAGYNEQFF
TRBV18	TRBJ1-5	-	-	TGTGCCAGCTCACCTACAGGGTTGGATCAGCCCCAGCATTTT	CASSPTGLDQPQHF
TRBV12-3/TRBV12-4	TRBJ1-2	-	-	TGTGCCAGCAGTTTCGGCAGCCGCTATGGCTACACCTTC	CASSFGSRYGYTF
TRBV12-3/TRBV12-4	TRBJ2-7	-	few	TGTGCCAGCAATTTAGGAAGGGAGGCCTACGAGCAGTACTTC	CASNLGREAYEQYF
TRBV13	TRBJ2-1	-	few	TGTGCCAGCAGCGGAAGTGGTCGGGGATACAATGAGCAGTTCTTC	CASSGSGRGYNEQFF
TRBV11-2	TRBJ2-3	-	-	TGTGCCAGCCTTCCGGGGGCTAGCCTGGGGTCGGACACAGATACGCAGTATTTT	CASLPGASLGSDTDTQYF
TRBV28	TRBJ2-2	-	few	TGTGCCAGCAGTCGCGTACAGGGCCGGGAGCTGTTTTTT	CASSRVQGRELFF
TRBV30	TRBJ2-3	-	-	TGTGCCTGGTCCGGACTGAGCACAGATACGCAGTATTTT	CAWSGLSTDTQYF
TRBV6-1	TRBJ1-2	TRBD1	-	TGTGCCAGCCTTAGGATCGCAGGGGGTGGCTACACCTTC	CASLRIAGGGYTF
TRBV24-1	TRBJ2-1	-	-	TGTGCCACCAGTGAGTCATCGACTCGTAATGAGCAGTTCTTC	CATSESSTRNEQFF
TRBV12-3/TRBV12-4	TRBJ2-3	-	-	TGTGCCAGCACCTACGGGACACAGAGGAGAGATACGCAGTATTTT	CASTYGTQRRDTQYF
TRBV10-3	TRBJ2-1	-	many	TGTGCCATCAGTGAGTCGGCGGAGCAGTTCTTC	CAISESAEQFF
TRBV29-1	TRBJ2-5	TRBD1	many	TGCAGCGTTAAGGGAGGACAGGGTGGGGAGACCCAGTACTTC	CSVKGGQGGETQYF